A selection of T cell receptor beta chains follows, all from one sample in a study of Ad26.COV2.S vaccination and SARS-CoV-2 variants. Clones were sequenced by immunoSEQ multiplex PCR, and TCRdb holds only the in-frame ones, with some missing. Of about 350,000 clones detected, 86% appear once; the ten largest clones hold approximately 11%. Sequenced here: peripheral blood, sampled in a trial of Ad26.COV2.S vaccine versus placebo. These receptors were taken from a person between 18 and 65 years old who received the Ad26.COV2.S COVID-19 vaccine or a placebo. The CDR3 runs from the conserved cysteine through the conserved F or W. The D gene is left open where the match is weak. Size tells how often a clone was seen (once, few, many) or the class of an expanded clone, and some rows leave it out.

CDR3 DNA: TGTGCCAGCTCACGGACAGGAGATCCCAATGAGCAGTTCTTC
CDR3 protein: CASSRTGDPNEQFF
V gene: TRBV18
J gene: TRBJ2-1
clone size: -
D gene: TRBD1

CDR3 DNA: TGTGCCAGCAGCCCCCACGGAGCTAATGAAAAACTGTTTTTT
CDR3 protein: CASSPHGANEKLFF
V gene: TRBV9
J gene: TRBJ1-4
clone size: -
D gene: -

CDR3 DNA: TGTGCCAGCAGCCAAGGGACGGAGAGAGGCTACACCTTC
CDR3 protein: CASSQGTERGYTF
V gene: TRBV4-2
J gene: TRBJ1-2
clone size: -
D gene: -

CDR3 DNA: TGTGCCAGCCTCGAAAGCTTCGGTTCCTACGAGCAGTACTTC
CDR3 protein: CASLESFGSYEQYF
V gene: TRBV21-1
J gene: TRBJ2-7
clone size: once
D gene: -

CDR3 DNA: TGCGCCAGCAGCTTGGACAGGTTCATGAACACTGAAGCTTTCTTT
CDR3 protein: CASSLDRFMNTEAFF
V gene: TRBV5-1
J gene: TRBJ1-1
clone size: -
D gene: -

CDR3 DNA: TGTGCCAGCGCATCTACTAGCTCTTCCGGGGCCAACGTCCTGACTTTC
CDR3 protein: CASASTSSSGANVLTF
V gene: TRBV27
J gene: TRBJ2-6
clone size: -
D gene: -

CDR3 DNA: TGCGCCAGCAGCATGCCGTCAGGGACAGTCGTCTACGAGCAGTACTTC
CDR3 protein: CASSMPSGTVVYEQYF
V gene: TRBV5-1
J gene: TRBJ2-7
clone size: once
D gene: TRBD1

CDR3 DNA: TGTGCCAGCAGCTCTCTAATGCCCTCCTACGAGCAGTACTTC
CDR3 protein: CASSSLMPSYEQYF
V gene: TRBV7-2
J gene: TRBJ2-7
clone size: -
D gene: -

CDR3 DNA: TGTGCCACCCACAGGGTACAACAAGAGACCCAGTACTTC
CDR3 protein: CATHRVQQETQYF
V gene: TRBV28
J gene: TRBJ2-5
clone size: -
D gene: -

CDR3 DNA: TGTGCCAGCAGCCCCACGTGGTCCTACGAGCAGTACTTC
CDR3 protein: CASSPTWSYEQYF
V gene: TRBV11-2
J gene: TRBJ2-7
clone size: few
D gene: -

CDR3 DNA: TGTGCCATCAACAACGCCGGGACAGCGAACACTGAAGCTTTCTTT
CDR3 protein: CAINNAGTANTEAFF
V gene: TRBV10-3
J gene: TRBJ1-1
clone size: once
D gene: TRBD1

CDR3 DNA: TGTGCCAGCAGCCCTAACTTATCGGGACAGGGTAGGGCCGAAGCTTTCTTT
CDR3 protein: CASSPNLSGQGRAEAFF
V gene: TRBV11-2
J gene: TRBJ1-1
clone size: -
D gene: TRBD1

CDR3 DNA: TGTGCCAGCAGCTTAGTATCGGGGGTAATGCACACTGAAGCTTTCTTT
CDR3 protein: CASSLVSGVMHTEAFF
V gene: TRBV7-2
J gene: TRBJ1-1
clone size: -
D gene: -

CDR3 DNA: TGCGCCAGCAGCTTTGAGACAGGGAGCTCCTACGAGCAGTACTTC
CDR3 protein: CASSFETGSSYEQYF
V gene: TRBV5-1
J gene: TRBJ2-7
clone size: -
D gene: TRBD1

CDR3 DNA: TGTGCCAGCAGCAACAAGGGACTAGCGGTGAGCTCCTACAATGAGCAGTTCTTC
CDR3 protein: CASSNKGLAVSSYNEQFF
V gene: TRBV21-1
J gene: TRBJ2-1
clone size: -
D gene: -

CDR3 DNA: TGCGCCAGCAAGCGGTCGAACAAGTTCACAGATACGCAGTATTTT
CDR3 protein: CASKRSNKFTDTQYF
V gene: TRBV5-1
J gene: TRBJ2-3
clone size: -
D gene: -

CDR3 DNA: TGCGCCAGCAGCCCGGGACTAGCTGCCAGGAATGAGCAGTTCTTC
CDR3 protein: CASSPGLAARNEQFF
V gene: TRBV5-1
J gene: TRBJ2-1
clone size: once
D gene: TRBD2

CDR3 DNA: TGTGCCAGCACCTTGGACGGTGTGAACACTGAAGCTTTCTTT
CDR3 protein: CASTLDGVNTEAFF
V gene: TRBV6-6
J gene: TRBJ1-1
clone size: -
D gene: -

CDR3 DNA: TGTGCCAGCAGTGAATTTCGGGGGGGTAATTCACCCCTCCACTTT
CDR3 protein: CASSEFRGGNSPLHF
V gene: TRBV25-1
J gene: TRBJ1-6
clone size: -
D gene: -

CDR3 DNA: TGTGCCAGCAGACCCAGGACAGGGGCTCGCAATGAGCAGTTCTTC
CDR3 protein: CASRPRTGARNEQFF
V gene: TRBV7-9
J gene: TRBJ2-1
clone size: -
D gene: TRBD1

CDR3 DNA: TGTGCCAGCAGTCCATCCGGGACAGGGTATTCACCCCTCCACTTT
CDR3 protein: CASSPSGTGYSPLHF
V gene: TRBV27
J gene: TRBJ1-6
clone size: -
D gene: TRBD1

CDR3 DNA: TGCAGCGTTGAAGGGGTTAAAGAGACCCAGTACTTC
CDR3 protein: CSVEGVKETQYF
V gene: TRBV29-1
J gene: TRBJ2-5
clone size: -
D gene: -

CDR3 DNA: TGCGCCAGCAGCCAAAGGAGGGGACCCCAATTAGCGCAGTATTTT
CDR3 protein: CASSQRRGPQLAQYF
V gene: TRBV4-3
J gene: TRBJ2-3
clone size: -
D gene: -

CDR3 DNA: TGCGCCAGCAGCCCGGGACAGGGTGATTCACCCCTCCACTTT
CDR3 protein: CASSPGQGDSPLHF
V gene: TRBV4-3
J gene: TRBJ1-6
clone size: few
D gene: TRBD1

CDR3 DNA: TGTGCCAGCAGTGACTCGAATCAGGGGCACTCCTACGAGCAGTACTTC
CDR3 protein: CASSDSNQGHSYEQYF
V gene: TRBV6-4
J gene: TRBJ2-7
clone size: -
D gene: -

CDR3 DNA: TGCGCCAGCAGCCAAGAAGTAGGACTCCTATTGGGTGGCTACACCTTC
CDR3 protein: CASSQEVGLLLGGYTF
V gene: TRBV4-1
J gene: TRBJ1-2
clone size: -
D gene: -

CDR3 DNA: TGTGCCAGCAGTTACTCCTCTACGGGGAGGGAGTCACCCCTCCACTTT
CDR3 protein: CASSYSSTGRESPLHF
V gene: TRBV6-2/TRBV6-3
J gene: TRBJ1-6
clone size: few
D gene: -

CDR3 DNA: TGTGCCAGCAGTGACCGGATCGTCCACGAGCAGTACTTC
CDR3 protein: CASSDRIVHEQYF
V gene: TRBV6-1
J gene: TRBJ2-7
clone size: -
D gene: -

CDR3 DNA: TGTGCCAGCAGCTTATCCGGTAGCACAGATACGCAGTATTTT
CDR3 protein: CASSLSGSTDTQYF
V gene: TRBV7-9
J gene: TRBJ2-3
clone size: -
D gene: -

CDR3 DNA: TGCGCCAGCAGCCGAGGTGGTGTAGCGGGTTTTAGCTCCTACGAGCAGTACTTC
CDR3 protein: CASSRGGVAGFSSYEQYF
V gene: TRBV5-1
J gene: TRBJ2-7
clone size: -
D gene: TRBD2

CDR3 DNA: TGTGCCAGCAGCCAAGTTCTCACCGGGGAGCTGTTTTTT
CDR3 protein: CASSQVLTGELFF
V gene: TRBV14
J gene: TRBJ2-2
clone size: -
D gene: -

CDR3 DNA: TGTGCCAGCCGACCCCGGGACCCAAAAGAGACCCAGTACTTC
CDR3 protein: CASRPRDPKETQYF
V gene: TRBV7-9
J gene: TRBJ2-5
clone size: -
D gene: -

CDR3 DNA: TGCGCCAGCAGCCGAATGATGGGGGATGGCTACACCTTC
CDR3 protein: CASSRMMGDGYTF
V gene: TRBV4-3
J gene: TRBJ1-2
clone size: -
D gene: -

CDR3 DNA: TGTGCCAGCAGCATTGACAGATACCAAGAGACCCAGTACTTC
CDR3 protein: CASSIDRYQETQYF
V gene: TRBV5-6
J gene: TRBJ2-5
clone size: once
D gene: -

CDR3 DNA: TGCGCCAGCAGCCTGGGAGTAGGGGGGCCCGGGGAGCTGTTTTTT
CDR3 protein: CASSLGVGGPGELFF
V gene: TRBV5-1
J gene: TRBJ2-2
clone size: -
D gene: -

CDR3 DNA: TGTGCCAGCAGCTGGGGGCAGGAAACAGATACGCAGTATTTT
CDR3 protein: CASSWGQETDTQYF
V gene: TRBV7-6
J gene: TRBJ2-3
clone size: once
D gene: -

CDR3 DNA: TGTGCCAGCAGCGTAGTGCCGCTCACAGATACGCAGTATTTT
CDR3 protein: CASSVVPLTDTQYF
V gene: TRBV9
J gene: TRBJ2-3
clone size: -
D gene: -

CDR3 DNA: TGCGCCAGCAGCTTTGGACGCTCGAGCTCCTACGAGCAGTACTTC
CDR3 protein: CASSFGRSSSYEQYF
V gene: TRBV5-1
J gene: TRBJ2-7
clone size: -
D gene: -

CDR3 DNA: TGTGCCAGTAGTATAGAGCCCCCCACCGGGGAGCTGTTTTTT
CDR3 protein: CASSIEPPTGELFF
V gene: TRBV19
J gene: TRBJ2-2
clone size: -
D gene: -

CDR3 DNA: TGTGCCAGCAGCCTCAGAGCGGGAGAGACAGATACGCAGTATTTT
CDR3 protein: CASSLRAGETDTQYF
V gene: TRBV7-2
J gene: TRBJ2-3
clone size: -
D gene: TRBD2

CDR3 DNA: TGTGCCAGCACCCAAGGGGACAGGGTACGAGCTTTCTTT
CDR3 protein: CASTQGDRVRAFF
V gene: TRBV6-5
J gene: TRBJ1-1
clone size: -
D gene: TRBD1

CDR3 DNA: TGTGCCAGCAGTTACCAGTACGAGCAGTACTTC
CDR3 protein: CASSYQYEQYF
V gene: TRBV6-5
J gene: TRBJ2-7
clone size: -
D gene: -

CDR3 DNA: TGCGCCAGCAGCTTGGATGCCAGTGCCTACGAGCAGTACTTC
CDR3 protein: CASSLDASAYEQYF
V gene: TRBV5-1
J gene: TRBJ2-7
clone size: -
D gene: -

CDR3 DNA: TGTGCCACCAGCAGCCCCCGAGCGGGAGGGTTCACAGATACGCAGTATTTT
CDR3 protein: CATSSPRAGGFTDTQYF
V gene: TRBV15
J gene: TRBJ2-3
clone size: -
D gene: TRBD2

CDR3 DNA: TGTGCCAGCAGCCCTACCTATAGTCGGGAGACCCAGTACTTC
CDR3 protein: CASSPTYSRETQYF
V gene: TRBV5-8
J gene: TRBJ2-5
clone size: -
D gene: -

CDR3 DNA: TGTGCCAGCAGTTCGTACAGGGACCCCTCCTACGAGCAGTACTTC
CDR3 protein: CASSSYRDPSYEQYF
V gene: TRBV28
J gene: TRBJ2-7
clone size: once
D gene: -

CDR3 DNA: TGTGCCAGCAGTCCCATACCGGTAGGGATTAGCAATCAGCCCCAGCATTTT
CDR3 protein: CASSPIPVGISNQPQHF
V gene: TRBV27
J gene: TRBJ1-5
clone size: few
D gene: -

CDR3 DNA: TGTGCCAGCAGTAGGGGACAGCAAGAGACCCAGTACTTC
CDR3 protein: CASSRGQQETQYF
V gene: TRBV6-6
J gene: TRBJ2-5
clone size: -
D gene: TRBD1